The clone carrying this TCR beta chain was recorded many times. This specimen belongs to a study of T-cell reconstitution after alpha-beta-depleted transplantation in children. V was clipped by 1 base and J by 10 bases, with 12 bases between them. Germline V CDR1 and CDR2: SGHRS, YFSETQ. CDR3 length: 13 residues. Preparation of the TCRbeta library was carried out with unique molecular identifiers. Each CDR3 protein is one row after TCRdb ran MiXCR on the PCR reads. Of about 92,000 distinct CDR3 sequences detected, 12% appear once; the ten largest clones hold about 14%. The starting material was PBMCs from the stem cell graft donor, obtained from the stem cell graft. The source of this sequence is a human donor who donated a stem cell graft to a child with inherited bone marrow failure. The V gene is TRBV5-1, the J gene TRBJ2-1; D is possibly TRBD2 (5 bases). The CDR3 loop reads CASSLIDYREQFF. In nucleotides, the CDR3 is TGCGCCAGCAGCTTGATCGACTATCGGGAGCAGTTCTTC.